This T cell receptor beta chain emerged from a study of vaccination and CD4 T cells after COVID-19. Study-level background: Stimulation of the cells used overlapping spike peptide pools from SARS-CoV-2 and from the common cold coronaviruses HCoV-NL63, HCoV-OC43 and HCoV-229E.

Sample treatment: approximately nine-day PBMC culture with coronavirus spike peptide pools or control peptides (ViraFEST assay). With peptide pools, ViraFEST first expanded antigen-specific T cells and afterwards sequenced their TCRs. Each well held a few million PBMCs in IL-2 (around 10 IU/ml) medium with approximately 9.9 ug/ml peptide pools. Sequenced with the Oncomine TCR Beta short-read assay was DNA taken from cultured CD4+ T cells. TCRdb re-derived calls from the PCR reads in MiXCR, one entry per CDR3 protein. The sample holds roughly 15,000 distinct CDR3 sequences, about 29% seen once. This clonotype appeared a few times. The antigen remains undetermined. CDR3 size: 14 residues. V was cut by 7 bases and J by 7 bases, with 17 bases left in between. Germline V gives CDR1 SGHTA, CDR2 FQGNSA.

V and J are TRBV7-2 and TRBJ1-5; D not certain. This TCR was recovered from a human donor with COVID-19. The sequencing input was cultured CD4+ T cells from blood. The CDR3 nucleotides are TGTGCCAGCACCCCGCCCGGGGTCAGGCAGCCCCAGCATTTT. Its translation: CASTPPGVRQPQHF.